This T cell receptor (beta chain) was retrieved from a study of cytomegalovirus exposure and HLA in healthy donors. The PCR was carried out with 60 Vbeta primers and 13 Jbeta primers. Sequencing was performed with immunoSEQ multiplex PCR; in TCRdb, only in-frame clones are kept and a portion is missing. This table holds some 130,000 clones, roughly 78% found once. This CDR3 spans 12 amino acids. In germline, CDR1 is SNHLY, CDR2 FYNNEI. The V gene end was trimmed by 6 bases and the J gene end by 5 bases; junction bases not matched to a gene: 2. The sample comprised PBMCs. This receptor was obtained from a man aged 35-49 years in good health and CMV-seropositive. This rearrangement joins TRBV2 to TRBJ2-5; 8 bases are a match to TRBD1. CDR3: CASRWTGETQYF. The CDR3 DNA reads TGTGCCAGCAGATGGACAGGGGAGACCCAGTACTTC. The variable domain in full, with the rest retrieved from reference TRBV2 and TRBJ2-5, is EPEVTQTPSHQVTQMGQEVILRCVPISNHLYFYWYRQILGQKVEFLVSFYNNEISEKSEIFDDQFSVERPDGSNFTLKIRSTKLEDSAMYFCASRWTGETQYFGPGTRLLVL.